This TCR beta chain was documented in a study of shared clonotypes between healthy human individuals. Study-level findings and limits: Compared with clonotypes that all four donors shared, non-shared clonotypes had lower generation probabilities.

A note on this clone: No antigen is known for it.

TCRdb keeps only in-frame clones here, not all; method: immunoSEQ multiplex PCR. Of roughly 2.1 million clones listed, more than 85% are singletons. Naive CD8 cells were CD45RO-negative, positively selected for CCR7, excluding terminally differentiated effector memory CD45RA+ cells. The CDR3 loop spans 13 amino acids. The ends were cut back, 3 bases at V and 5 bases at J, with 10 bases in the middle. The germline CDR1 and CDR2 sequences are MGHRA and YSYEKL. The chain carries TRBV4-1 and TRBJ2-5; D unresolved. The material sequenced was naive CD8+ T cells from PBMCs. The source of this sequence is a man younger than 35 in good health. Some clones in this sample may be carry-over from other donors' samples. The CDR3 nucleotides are TGCGCCAGCAGCCAGGGTCCGTTTGAGACCCAGTACTTC. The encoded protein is CASSQGPFETQYF.